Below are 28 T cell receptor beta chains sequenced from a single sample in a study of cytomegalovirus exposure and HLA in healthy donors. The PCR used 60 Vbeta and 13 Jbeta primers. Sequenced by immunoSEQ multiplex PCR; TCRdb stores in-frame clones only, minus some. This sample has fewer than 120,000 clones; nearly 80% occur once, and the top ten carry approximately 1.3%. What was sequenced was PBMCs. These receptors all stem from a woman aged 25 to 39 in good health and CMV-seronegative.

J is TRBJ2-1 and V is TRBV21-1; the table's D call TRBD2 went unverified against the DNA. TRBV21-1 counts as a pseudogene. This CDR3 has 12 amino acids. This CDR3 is CASPGAYNEQFF. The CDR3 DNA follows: TGTGCCAGCCCGGGGGCCTACAATGAGCAGTTCTTC.

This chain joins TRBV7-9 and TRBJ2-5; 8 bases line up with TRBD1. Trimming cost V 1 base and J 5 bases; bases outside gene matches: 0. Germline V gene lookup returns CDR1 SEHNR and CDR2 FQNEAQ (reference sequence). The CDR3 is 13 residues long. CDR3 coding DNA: TGTGCCAGCAGCTTAGACAGGGGGGAGACCCAGTACTTC. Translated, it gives CASSLDRGETQYF.

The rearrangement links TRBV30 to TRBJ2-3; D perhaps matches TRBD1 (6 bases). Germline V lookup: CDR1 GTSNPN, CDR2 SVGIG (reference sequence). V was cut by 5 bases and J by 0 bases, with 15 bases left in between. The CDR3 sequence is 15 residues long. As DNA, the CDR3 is TGTGCCTGGGGTCCGACAGGTTCTAGCACAGATACGCAGTATTTT. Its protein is CAWGPTGSSTDTQYF.

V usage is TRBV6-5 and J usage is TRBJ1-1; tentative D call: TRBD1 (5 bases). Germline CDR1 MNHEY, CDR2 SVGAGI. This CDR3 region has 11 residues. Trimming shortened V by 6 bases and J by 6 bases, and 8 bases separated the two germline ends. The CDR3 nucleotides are TGTGCCAGCAGGCAGGGCTCTGAAGCTTTCTTT. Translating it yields CASRQGSEAFF.

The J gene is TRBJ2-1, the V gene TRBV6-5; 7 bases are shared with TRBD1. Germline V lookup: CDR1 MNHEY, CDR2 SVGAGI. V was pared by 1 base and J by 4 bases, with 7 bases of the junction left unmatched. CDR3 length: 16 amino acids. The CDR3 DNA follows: TGTGCCAGCAGTTACTGCGGACACAGGGGTTACAATGAGCAGTTCTTC. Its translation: CASSYCGHRGYNEQFF.

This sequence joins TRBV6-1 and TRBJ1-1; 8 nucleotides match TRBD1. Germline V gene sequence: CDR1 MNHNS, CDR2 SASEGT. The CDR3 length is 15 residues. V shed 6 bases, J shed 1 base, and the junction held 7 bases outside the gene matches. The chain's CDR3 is CASRALGQANTEAFF. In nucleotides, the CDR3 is TGTGCCAGCAGGGCCCTGGGACAGGCGAACACTGAAGCTTTCTTT.

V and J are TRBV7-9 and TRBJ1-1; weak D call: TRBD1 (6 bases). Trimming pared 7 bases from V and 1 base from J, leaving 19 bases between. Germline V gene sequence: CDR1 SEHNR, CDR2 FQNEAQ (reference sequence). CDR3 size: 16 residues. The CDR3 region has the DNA TGTGCCAGCAACCCCGAGGGGGGGGCCTGGAACACTGAAGCTTTCTTT. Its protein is CASNPEGGAWNTEAFF.

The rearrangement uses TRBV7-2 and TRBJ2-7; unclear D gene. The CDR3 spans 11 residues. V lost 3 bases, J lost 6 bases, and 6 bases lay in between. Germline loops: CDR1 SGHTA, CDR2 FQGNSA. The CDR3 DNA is TGTGCCAGCAGCTTTGTCGGCGAGCAGTACTTC. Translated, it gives CASSFVGEQYF.

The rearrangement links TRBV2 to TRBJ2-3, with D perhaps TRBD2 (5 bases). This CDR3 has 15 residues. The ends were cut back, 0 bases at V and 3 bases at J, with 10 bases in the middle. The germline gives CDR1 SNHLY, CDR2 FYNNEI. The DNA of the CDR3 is TGTGCCAGCAGTGAAGCGGGAGTTGCAACAGATACGCAGTATTTT. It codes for CASSEAGVATDTQYF.

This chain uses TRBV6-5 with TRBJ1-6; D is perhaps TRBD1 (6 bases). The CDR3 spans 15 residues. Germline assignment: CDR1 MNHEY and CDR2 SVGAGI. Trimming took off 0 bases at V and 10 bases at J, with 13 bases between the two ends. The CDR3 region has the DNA TGTGCCAGCAGTTACTCGAGAAAAGACAGGTCACCCCTCCACTTT. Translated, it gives CASSYSRKDRSPLHF.

The CDR3 DNA is TGTGCCAGTAGTATGAGTTCTGGAAACACCATATATTTT. Translation gives CASSMSSGNTIYF. The chain recombines TRBV19 with TRBJ1-3; no clear D gene. Germline V gene data show CDR1 as LNHDA and CDR2 as SQIVND (reference sequence). Trimming removed 3 bases at V and 1 base at J, with 4 bases between. CDR3 length equals 13 residues.

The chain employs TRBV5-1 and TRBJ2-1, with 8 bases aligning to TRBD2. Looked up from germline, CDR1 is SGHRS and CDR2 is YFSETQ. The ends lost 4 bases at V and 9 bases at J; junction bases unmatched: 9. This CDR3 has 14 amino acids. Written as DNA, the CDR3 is TGCGCCAGCAGCCCCGGACTAGCTGCGATTGAGCAGTTCTTC. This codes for CASSPGLAAIEQFF.

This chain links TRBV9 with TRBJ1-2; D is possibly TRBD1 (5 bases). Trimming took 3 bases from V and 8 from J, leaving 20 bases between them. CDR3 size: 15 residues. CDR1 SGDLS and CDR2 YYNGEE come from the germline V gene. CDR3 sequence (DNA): TGTGCCAGCAGCGGGGCCTTAACGGGGGTGCGAGGCTACACCTTC. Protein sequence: CASSGALTGVRGYTF.

This chain's CDR3 is CASSLSADYEQYF. In DNA, the CDR3 is TGTGCCAGCAGTTTATCCGCGGACTACGAGCAGTACTTC. The gene calls are TRBV27 and TRBJ2-7; D not certain. The CDR3 is 13 residues long. Germline CDR1 is MNHEY and CDR2 is SMNVEV (reference sequence). V gave up 0 bases and J gave up 3 bases, with 6 bases separating them.

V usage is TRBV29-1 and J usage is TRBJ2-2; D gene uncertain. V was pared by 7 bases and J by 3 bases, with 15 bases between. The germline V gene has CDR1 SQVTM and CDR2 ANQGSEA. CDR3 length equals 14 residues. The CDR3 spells CSARLAPDTGELFF. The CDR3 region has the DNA TGCAGCGCCCGATTAGCCCCGGACACCGGGGAGCTGTTTTTT.

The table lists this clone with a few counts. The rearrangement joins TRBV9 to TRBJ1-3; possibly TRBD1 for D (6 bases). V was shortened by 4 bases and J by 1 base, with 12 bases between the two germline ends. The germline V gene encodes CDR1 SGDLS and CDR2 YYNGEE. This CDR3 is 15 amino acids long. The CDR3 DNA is TGTGCCAGCAGCCCCCAAACAGGGTCTGGAAACACCATATATTTT. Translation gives CASSPQTGSGNTIYF. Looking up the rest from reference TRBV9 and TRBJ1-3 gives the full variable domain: DSGVTQTPKHLITATGQRVTLRCSPRSGDLSVYWYQQSLDQGLQFLIQYYNGEERAKGNILERFSAQQFPDLHSELNLSSLELGDSALYFCASSPQTGSGNTIYFGEGSWLTVV.

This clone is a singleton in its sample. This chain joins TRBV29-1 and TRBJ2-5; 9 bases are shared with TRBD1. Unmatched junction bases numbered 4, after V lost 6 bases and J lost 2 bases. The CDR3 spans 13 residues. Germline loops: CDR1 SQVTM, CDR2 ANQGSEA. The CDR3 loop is CSVGTGSQETQYF. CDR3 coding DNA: TGCAGCGTGGGGACAGGGTCACAAGAGACCCAGTACTTC.

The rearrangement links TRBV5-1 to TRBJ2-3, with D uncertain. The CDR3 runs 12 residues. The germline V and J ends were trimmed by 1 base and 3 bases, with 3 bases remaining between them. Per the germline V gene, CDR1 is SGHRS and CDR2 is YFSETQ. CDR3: CASSLYTDTQYF. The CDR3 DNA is TGCGCCAGCAGCTTGTATACAGATACGCAGTATTTT. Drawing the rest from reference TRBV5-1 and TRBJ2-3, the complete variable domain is KAGVTQTPRYLIKTRGQQVTLSCSPISGHRSVSWYQQTPGQGLQFLFEYFSETQRNKGNFPGRFSGRQFSNSRSEMNVSTLELGDSALYLCASSLYTDTQYFGPGTRLTVL.

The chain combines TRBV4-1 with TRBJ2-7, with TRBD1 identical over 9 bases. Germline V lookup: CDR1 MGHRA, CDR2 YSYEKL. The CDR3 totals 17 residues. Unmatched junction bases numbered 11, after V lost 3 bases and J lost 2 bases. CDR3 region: CASSQASDRGQAYEQYF. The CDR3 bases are TGCGCCAGCAGCCAGGCCTCGGACAGGGGTCAAGCCTACGAGCAGTACTTC.

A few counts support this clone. The CDR3 nucleotides read TGTGCCAGCAGTTTAAAGACCGTGGGCTATGAGCAGTTCTTC. It specifies CASSLKTVGYEQFF. The rearrangement uses TRBV27 and TRBJ2-1; the D is unclear. The CDR3 consists of 14 residues. Deletions cut 2 bases from V and 8 bases from J, with 13 bases between. Per the germline V gene, CDR1 is MNHEY and CDR2 is SMNVEV (reference sequence).

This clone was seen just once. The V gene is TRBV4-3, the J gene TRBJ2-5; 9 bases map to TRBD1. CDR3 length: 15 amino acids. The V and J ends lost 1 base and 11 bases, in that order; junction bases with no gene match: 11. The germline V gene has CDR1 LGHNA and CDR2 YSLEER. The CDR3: CASSQGSGQGFRQYF. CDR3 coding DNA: TGCGCCAGCAGCCAAGGATCGGGACAGGGTTTCAGGCAGTACTTC.

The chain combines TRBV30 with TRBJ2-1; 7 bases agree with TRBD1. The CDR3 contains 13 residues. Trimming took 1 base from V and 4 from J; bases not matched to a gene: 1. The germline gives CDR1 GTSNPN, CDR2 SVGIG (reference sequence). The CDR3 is CAWSGGQYNEQFF. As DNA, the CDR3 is TGTGCCTGGAGTGGGGGACAGTACAATGAGCAGTTCTTC.

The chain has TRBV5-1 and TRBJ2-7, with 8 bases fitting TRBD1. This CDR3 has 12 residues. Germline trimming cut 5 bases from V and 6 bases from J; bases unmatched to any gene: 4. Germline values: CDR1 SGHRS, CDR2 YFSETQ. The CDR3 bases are TGCGCCAGCAGTCATCAGGGGGCCGAGCAGTACTTC. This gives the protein CASSHQGAEQYF.

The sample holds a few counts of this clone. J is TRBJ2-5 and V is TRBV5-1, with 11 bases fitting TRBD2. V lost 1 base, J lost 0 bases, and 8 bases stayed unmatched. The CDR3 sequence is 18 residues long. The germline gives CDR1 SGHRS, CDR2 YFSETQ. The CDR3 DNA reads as TGCGCCAGCAGCTTGCCTCTAGCGGGGGGACCGTACCAAGAGACCCAGTACTTC. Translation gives CASSLPLAGGPYQETQYF. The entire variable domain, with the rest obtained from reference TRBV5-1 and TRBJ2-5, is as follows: KAGVTQTPRYLIKTRGQQVTLSCSPISGHRSVSWYQQTPGQGLQFLFEYFSETQRNKGNFPGRFSGRQFSNSRSEMNVSTLELGDSALYLCASSLPLAGGPYQETQYFGPGTRLLVL.

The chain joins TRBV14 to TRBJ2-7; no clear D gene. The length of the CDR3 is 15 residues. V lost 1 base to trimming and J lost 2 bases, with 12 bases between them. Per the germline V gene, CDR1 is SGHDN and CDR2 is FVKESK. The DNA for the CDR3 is TGTGCCAGCAGCCAAGTGGCAGGTCCCACCTACGAGCAGTACTTC. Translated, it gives CASSQVAGPTYEQYF. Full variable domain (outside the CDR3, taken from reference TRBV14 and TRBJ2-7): EAGVTQFPSHSVIEKGQTVTLRCDPISGHDNLYWYRRVMGKEIKFLLHFVKESKQDESGMPNNRFLAERTGGTYSTLKVQPAELEDSGVYFCASSQVAGPTYEQYFGPGTRLTVT.

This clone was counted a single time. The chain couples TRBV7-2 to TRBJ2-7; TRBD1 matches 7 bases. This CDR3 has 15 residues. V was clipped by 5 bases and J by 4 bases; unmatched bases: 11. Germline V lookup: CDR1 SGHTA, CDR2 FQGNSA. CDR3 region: CASSTQQGLTYEQYF. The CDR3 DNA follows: TGTGCCAGCAGCACCCAACAGGGGCTTACGTACGAGCAGTACTTC.

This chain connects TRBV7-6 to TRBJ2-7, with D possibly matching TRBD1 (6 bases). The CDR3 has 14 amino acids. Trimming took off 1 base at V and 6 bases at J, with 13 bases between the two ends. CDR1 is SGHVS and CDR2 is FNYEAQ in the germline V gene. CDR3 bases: TGTGCCAGCAGCTTAGTTCCGGGACATGTCGAGCAGTACTTC. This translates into CASSLVPGHVEQYF.

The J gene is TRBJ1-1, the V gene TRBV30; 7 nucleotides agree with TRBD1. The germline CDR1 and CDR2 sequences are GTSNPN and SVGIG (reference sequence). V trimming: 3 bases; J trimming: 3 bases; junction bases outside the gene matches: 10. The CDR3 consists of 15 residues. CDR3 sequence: CAWSGLGQLYTEAFF. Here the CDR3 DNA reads TGTGCCTGGAGCGGGTTGGGACAGTTGTACACTGAAGCTTTCTTT.